One T cell receptor (beta chain) is described in this entry. The antigen is undetermined. This specimen belongs to a study of tumor-infiltrating lymphocytes in primary liver carcinoma. With approximately 470 ng total RNA as template and a constant-region primer, TCR beta cDNA was made. ARM-PCR, slightly modified, supplied the TCR beta libraries through three nested multiplex PCR rounds. For around 9 cycles apiece, the opening two PCR rounds ran with TRBV1-TRBV30 forward primers and a C-beta reverse primer. TCRdb re-analysed the multiplex PCR reads in MiXCR, keeping a single row per CDR3 protein. The table records some 190,000 distinct CDR3 sequences, 50% to 75% of them present only once. V lost 5 bases and J lost 3; bases outside the gene matches: 9. The germline CDR1 and CDR2 sequences are MDHEN and SYDVKM. The CDR3 is 16 residues long. Findings and limits, study-wide: Tumor region pairs overlapped more than did tumor-adjacent and tumor-blood pairs.

Germline DNA was extracted alongside blood RNA, which was obtained from unsorted whole blood. The gene calls are TRBV28 and TRBJ2-7; 11 bases agree with TRBD2. This TCR was sampled from a man between 40 and 49 years old with primary liver carcinoma and hepatitis B virus infection. Sequencing was performed on peripheral blood. In DNA, the CDR3 is TGTGCCAGCAGTCTAGCCGGGACTAGCGGCATCTACGAGCAGTACTTC. Amino acids: CASSLAGTSGIYEQYF.